Listed below are T cell receptor beta chains from one sample, sequenced in a study of siplizumab effects on memory and regulatory T cells. TCRdb's table, derived via immunoSEQ multiplex PCR, lists solely in-frame clones and lacks some. The repertoire holds more than 85,000 clones, with about nine tenths as singletons. The sample was CD4+ T cells sorted from blood. These receptors came from a human donor in good health. The CDR3 runs from the conserved cysteine through the conserved F or W. A D gene is named only where the DNA matches it firmly. Only part of the rows carry a size: once, few, many, or a class if the clone is expanded.

CDR3nt | CDR3aa | v_gene | d_gene | j_gene | abundance
TGTGCCAGGACAAACATGAACACTGAAGCTTTCTTT | CARTNMNTEAFF | TRBV7-3 | - | TRBJ1-1 | -
TGTGCCAGCAGCTCGCCCCTTAGCGGGAGCTCCTACGAGCAGTACTTC | CASSSPLSGSSYEQYF | TRBV7-6 | TRBD2 | TRBJ2-7 | -
TGTGCCAGCAGTGATAACGGGGGAGGGCCTCCCTACGAGCAGTACTTC | CASSDNGGGPPYEQYF | TRBV6-1 | TRBD2 | TRBJ2-7 | -
TGTGCCAGCAGTGAGACAACCCAGGGACCCTATGGCTACACCTTC | CASSETTQGPYGYTF | TRBV6-1 | - | TRBJ1-2 | -
TGTGCCAGCAGTTCCACCATTCTAGCGGGAGGGGGAGATACGCAGTATTTT | CASSSTILAGGGDTQYF | TRBV27 | TRBD2 | TRBJ2-3 | -
TGTGCCAGCAGCGTAGGTGAGGGACCCGGGGAAAAACTGTTTTTT | CASSVGEGPGEKLFF | TRBV9 | - | TRBJ1-4 | -
TGCAGCGTTGTAACTGGGACAGATACGCAGTATTTT | CSVVTGTDTQYF | TRBV29-1 | - | TRBJ2-3 | -
TGTGCCTGGACGGCCCCCGATCATGAAAAACTGTTTTTT | CAWTAPDHEKLFF | TRBV30 | - | TRBJ1-4 | -
TGTGCCAGCAGTTCCGCGGGACAGGGCCTCGATGAGCAGTTCTTC | CASSSAGQGLDEQFF | TRBV28 | TRBD1 | TRBJ2-1 | -
TGTGCCAGCAGCTTAGGAGGGACGGGGGAGACCCAGTACTTC | CASSLGGTGETQYF | TRBV11-1 | - | TRBJ2-5 | few
TGTGCCATCAGTGAGTCGCGGGTTATGGGGGCCAACGTCCTGACTTTC | CAISESRVMGANVLTF | TRBV10-3 | - | TRBJ2-6 | -
TGTGCCTGGAGTGTAGGCGCGGGGTACTACAATGAGCAGTTCTTC | CAWSVGAGYYNEQFF | TRBV30 | - | TRBJ2-1 | -
TGCGCCAGCAGCTTGGAGGGATACCGGGAGACCCAGTACTTC | CASSLEGYRETQYF | TRBV5-1 | - | TRBJ2-5 | -
TGTGCCAGCAGTTCCTGGACCCGGGACAGGGGGCAAGAGACCCAGTACTTC | CASSSWTRDRGQETQYF | TRBV28 | TRBD1 | TRBJ2-5 | -
TGTGCCAGCAGCTCCCCCGCCGCCTACAATGAGCAGTTCTTC | CASSSPAAYNEQFF | TRBV7-9 | - | TRBJ2-1 | -